The T cell receptor (beta chain) described here comes from a study of blood T cells in healthy people across ages. Study conclusions and caveats: With age, beta diversity per million T cells declined roughly linearly, significantly by about 37.

The CDR3 has 13 amino acids. CDR1 is MNHNY and CDR2 is SVGAGI in the germline V gene (reference sequence). Trimming shortened V by 6 bases and J by 3 bases, and 11 bases separated the two germline ends. It was with a sample-barcoded 5' primer and a J-beta primer mix that a second PCR of roughly 7 to 11 cycles was run. TCRdb ran MiXCR on the 5' RACE reads and lists one entry per CDR3 protein. The data hold approximately 580,000 distinct CDR3 sequences, with less than 25% observed a single time. There are a few counts of this clonotype. Its antigen remains unknown. This same sample was also part of a study on T cells of mothers and their children. That publication notes: Donation was provided by three healthy Caucasian mothers along with their six children. The whole RNA yield was converted to cDNA, roughly 1.5 ug per 15 ul. Thymic selection shapes TCR recombination output similarly in related and unrelated pairs.

The J gene is TRBJ1-1, the V gene TRBV6-6; the D gene is possibly TRBD1 (5 bases). This clonotype originated in a boy aged 10-17 years in good health. The sample taken for sequencing was blood. The CDR3 DNA is TGTGCCAGCAGCCCAGGGCTTTACACTGAAGCTTTCTTT. Protein: CASSPGLYTEAFF.